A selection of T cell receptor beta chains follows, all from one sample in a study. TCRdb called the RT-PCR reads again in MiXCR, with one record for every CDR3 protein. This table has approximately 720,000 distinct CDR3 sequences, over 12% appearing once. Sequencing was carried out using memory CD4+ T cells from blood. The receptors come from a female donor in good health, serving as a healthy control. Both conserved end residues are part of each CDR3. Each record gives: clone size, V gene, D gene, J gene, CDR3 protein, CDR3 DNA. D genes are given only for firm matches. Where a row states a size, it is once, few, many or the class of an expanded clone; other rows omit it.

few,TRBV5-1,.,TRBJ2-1,CASSALRNEQFF,TGCGCCAGCAGCGCGCTGAGAAATGAGCAGTTCTTC
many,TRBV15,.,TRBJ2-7,CATSKFAYGGRNYEQYF,TGTGCCACCAGCAAATTCGCCTACGGGGGGCGGAACTACGAGCAGTACTTC
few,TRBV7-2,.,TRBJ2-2,CASSLPSGASPPGELFF,TGTGCCAGCAGCTTACCTTCGGGGGCTAGTCCCCCCGGGGAGCTGTTTTTT
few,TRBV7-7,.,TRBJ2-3,CASSPGRGKGTDTQYF,TGTGCTAGCAGCCCCGGCCGGGGTAAGGGCACAGATACGCAGTATTTT
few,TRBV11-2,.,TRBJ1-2,CASSPLVGPGGYTF,TGTGCCAGCAGCCCCCTGGTTGGGCCGGGTGGCTACACCTTC
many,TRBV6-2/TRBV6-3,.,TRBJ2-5,CASRKDSQETQYF,TGTGCCAGCAGGAAAGACAGTCAAGAGACCCAGTACTTC
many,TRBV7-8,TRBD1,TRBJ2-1,CASSLAGTGAYNEQFF,TGTGCCAGCAGCTTAGCCGGGACAGGGGCCTACAATGAGCAGTTCTTC
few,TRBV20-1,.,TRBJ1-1,CRIRGKGGTEAFF,TGCAGAATTAGGGGGAAAGGGGGCACTGAAGCTTTCTTT
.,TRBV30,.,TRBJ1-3,CAWGSDKRNTIYF,TGTGCCTGGGGGTCGGACAAGCGGAACACCATATATTTT
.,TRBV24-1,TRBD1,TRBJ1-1,CATSARTGEAFF,TGTGCCACCAGTGCCAGGACAGGTGAAGCTTTCTTT
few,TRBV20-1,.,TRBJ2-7,CSADRGATYEQYF,TGCAGTGCCGACCGAGGGGCGACCTACGAGCAGTACTTC
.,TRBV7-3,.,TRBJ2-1,CASSLRSANEQFF,TGTGCCAGCAGCTTACGTTCTGCAAATGAGCAGTTCTTC
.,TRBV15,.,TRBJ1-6,CATRRAGDQSPLHF,TGTGCCACCAGAAGGGCCGGGGATCAGTCACCCCTCCACTTT
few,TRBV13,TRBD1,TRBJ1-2,CASSGAGQGHVYGYTF,TGTGCCAGCAGCGGAGCCGGACAGGGCCATGTCTATGGCTACACCTTC
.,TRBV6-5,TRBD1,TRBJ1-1,CASSSGQGIMNTEAFF,TGTGCCAGCAGTTCGGGACAGGGCATTATGAACACTGAAGCTTTCTTT
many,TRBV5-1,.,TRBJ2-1,CASNWDSHEQFF,TGCGCCAGCAATTGGGACTCCCATGAGCAGTTCTTC
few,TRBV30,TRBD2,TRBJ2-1,CAWGSGTRSGEQFF,TGTGCCTGGGGGTCGGGGACTAGAAGTGGTGAGCAGTTCTTC
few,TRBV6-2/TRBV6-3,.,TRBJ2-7,CASNLNPGLQDEQYF,TGTGCCAGCAACTTAAACCCGGGACTCCAGGATGAGCAGTACTTC
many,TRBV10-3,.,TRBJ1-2,CAIDGGNYGYTF,TGTGCCATCGATGGGGGAAACTATGGCTACACCTTC
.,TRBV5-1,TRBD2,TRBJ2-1,CASSSLAGSSEEQFF,TGCGCCAGCAGCTCACTAGCGGGGTCTTCGGAGGAGCAGTTCTTC
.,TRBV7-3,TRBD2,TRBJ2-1,CASSPQLAGGPHEQFF,TGTGCCAGCAGCCCCCAACTAGCGGGAGGGCCCCATGAGCAGTTCTTC
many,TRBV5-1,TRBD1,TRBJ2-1,CASSLATGGYNEQFF,TGCGCCAGCAGCTTGGCGACAGGGGGGTACAATGAGCAGTTCTTC
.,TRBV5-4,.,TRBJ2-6,CASSASAGRRSGANVLTF,TGTGCCAGCAGCGCCTCGGCGGGGCGTCGCTCTGGGGCCAACGTCCTGACTTTC
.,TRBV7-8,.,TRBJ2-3,CASSLVMSSVTDTQYF,TGTGCCAGCAGCTTAGTCATGAGTAGCGTGACAGATACGCAGTATTTT
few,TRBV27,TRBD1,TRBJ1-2,CASSRADRGGGGYTF,TGTGCCAGCAGTAGGGCCGACAGGGGAGGTGGTGGCTACACCTTC
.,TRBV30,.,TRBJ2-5,CAWSARGGMRETQYF,TGTGCCTGGAGTGCCAGGGGGGGGATGAGAGAGACCCAGTACTTC
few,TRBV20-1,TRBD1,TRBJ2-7,CSAPDRGRGYEQYF,TGCAGTGCGCCCGACAGGGGGCGGGGTTACGAGCAGTACTTC
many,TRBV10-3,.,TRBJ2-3,CAISDRPDTQYF,TGTGCCATCAGTGACCGGCCAGATACGCAGTATTTT
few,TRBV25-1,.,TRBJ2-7,CASSELTRSYEQYF,TGTGCCAGCAGTGAATTGACCCGATCCTACGAGCAGTACTTC
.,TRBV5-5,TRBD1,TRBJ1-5,CASSLAGTGGVSNQPQHF,TGTGCCAGCAGCTTGGCCGGGACAGGGGGAGTTAGCAATCAGCCCCAGCATTTT
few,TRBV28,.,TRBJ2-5,CASSFQSTKETQYF,TGTGCCAGCAGTTTTCAGTCCACTAAAGAGACCCAGTACTTC
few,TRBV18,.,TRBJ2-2,CASSPPRLAREYTGELFF,TGTGCCAGCTCACCACCGAGGTTGGCCAGGGAGTACACCGGGGAGCTGTTTTTT
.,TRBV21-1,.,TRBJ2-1,CASSCRTGRRLSNEQFF,TGTGCCAGCAGCTGCCGGACAGGACGCCGCCTTAGCAATGAGCAGTTCTTC
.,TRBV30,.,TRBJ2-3,CAWSVQADTQYF,TGTGCCTGGAGTGTACAGGCAGATACGCAGTATTTT
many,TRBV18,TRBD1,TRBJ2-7,CASSPDREYEQYF,TGTGCCAGCTCACCAGACAGGGAGTACGAGCAGTACTTC
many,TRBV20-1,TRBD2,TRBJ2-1,CSAPPPLAGIIEQFF,TGCAGTGCTCCCCCCCCGCTAGCGGGAATCATTGAGCAGTTCTTC
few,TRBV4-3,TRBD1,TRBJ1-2,CASTGQGADGYTF,TGCGCCAGCACTGGACAGGGGGCTGATGGCTACACCTTC
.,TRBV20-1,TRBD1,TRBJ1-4,CSAIGGTVNEKLFF,TGCAGTGCTATTGGTGGGACAGTTAATGAAAAACTGTTTTTT
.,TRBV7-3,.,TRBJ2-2,CASSFGGRKSTGELFF,TGTGCCAGCAGCTTCGGAGGGAGGAAAAGCACCGGGGAGCTGTTTTTT
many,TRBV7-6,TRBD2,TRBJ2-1,CASSRTSGGHEQFF,TGTGCCAGCAGCCGGACTAGCGGGGGTCATGAGCAGTTCTTC
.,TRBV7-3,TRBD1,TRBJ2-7,CASSLTGGAFDEQYF,TGTGCCAGCAGCTTGACAGGGGGCGCATTCGACGAGCAGTACTTC
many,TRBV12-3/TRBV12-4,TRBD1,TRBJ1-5,CASSLGGTVPQPQHF,TGTGCCAGCAGTTTAGGCGGGACAGTCCCTCAGCCCCAGCATTTT
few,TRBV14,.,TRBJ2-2,CASSGQGSPGELFF,TGTGCCAGCAGCGGTCAAGGCAGCCCCGGGGAGCTGTTTTTT
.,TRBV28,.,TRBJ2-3,CASLPRLVPDTQYF,TGTGCCAGCCTTCCCCGACTTGTTCCCGATACGCAGTATTTT
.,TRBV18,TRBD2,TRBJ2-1,CASSPLALTSGYNEQFF,TGTGCCAGCTCACCACTCGCCTTGACTAGCGGCTACAATGAGCAGTTCTTC
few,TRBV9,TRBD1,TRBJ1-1,CASTPTGRMNTEAFF,TGTGCCAGCACCCCGACAGGGCGGATGAACACTGAAGCTTTCTTT
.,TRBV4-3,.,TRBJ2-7,CASSQDFTGTTYEQYF,TGCGCCAGCAGCCAAGATTTCACGGGGACGACCTACGAGCAGTACTTC
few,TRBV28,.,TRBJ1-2,CASGRGLDYGYTF,TGTGCCAGCGGAAGGGGCCTGGACTATGGCTACACCTTC
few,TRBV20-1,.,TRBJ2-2,CSARRPDTGELFF,TGCAGTGCTAGAAGGCCGGACACCGGGGAGCTGTTTTTT
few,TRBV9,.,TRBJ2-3,CASSAGRQGEDTQYF,TGTGCCAGCAGCGCGGGGAGGCAGGGTGAGGATACGCAGTATTTT